The 21 T cell receptor beta chains below were found in one sample sequenced in a study of blood T cell repertoires in COVID-19. Here immunoSEQ multiplex PCR was the method, and the copy in TCRdb shows in-frame clones only, minus some. The sample consists of approximately 300,000 clones, roughly 87% of them appearing once. Sequences were obtained from PBMCs or T cells enriched from blood (not recorded which). Receptors were obtained from a woman aged 25 to 39 who had recovered from COVID-19.

In the case of this clone: This sample includes further DNA sequences coding for the same CDR3. The rearrangement uses TRBV19 and TRBJ1-1, with 8 bases matching TRBD1. Germline CDR1 reads LNHDA; CDR2 reads SQIVND (reference sequence). The CDR3 consists of 14 residues. The trim removed 3 bases at V and 1 base at J, leaving 1 base unmatched. The CDR3 DNA is TGTGCCAGTAGTATTGGGACAGGGAACACTGAAGCTTTCTTT. Its protein product is CASSIGTGNTEAFF.

The V gene is TRBV15, the J gene TRBJ1-6; 10 bases map to TRBD1. Germline V gene sequence: CDR1 LNHNV, CDR2 YYDKDF (reference sequence). The V gene end was trimmed by 8 bases and the J gene end by 9 bases; junction bases not matched to a gene: 4. CDR3 length: 13 amino acids. The CDR3 region is CATRTGGSSPLHF. CDR3 DNA sequence: TGTGCCACCCGGACAGGGGGGAGTTCACCCCTCCACTTT.

This clone was recorded only once. This chain joins TRBV27 and TRBJ2-7; a possible D gene is TRBD1 (6 bases). V lost 3 bases and J lost 7, with 16 bases in between. The CDR3 is 14 amino acids. Germline CDR1 and CDR2: MNHEY and SMNVEV (reference sequence). CDR3 amino acids: CASSFGQGIGEQYF. The CDR3 DNA sequence: TGTGCCAGCAGTTTCGGCCAGGGGATAGGAGAGCAGTACTTC.

The chain recombines TRBV27 with TRBJ1-1; tentatively, D is TRBD1 (6 bases). V shed 2 bases and J shed 6 bases, with 16 bases lying between them. Germline V gene sequence: CDR1 MNHEY, CDR2 SMNVEV (reference sequence). This CDR3 comprises 15 residues. CDR3 protein: CASSLGPGQFAEAFF. In DNA form, the CDR3 reads TGTGCCAGCAGTTTAGGCCCCGGACAGTTCGCTGAAGCTTTCTTT.

This clone was picked up a small number of times. The chain links TRBV5-8 to TRBJ1-3, with 7 nucleotides matching TRBD1. The CDR3 is 19 residues long. Germline values: CDR1 SGHTS, CDR2 YDEGEE. V lost 0 bases and J lost 0; bases outside the gene matches: 12. The CDR3 DNA is TGTGCCAGCAGCTTGGCCGTATGGACAGGCAGATCCTCTGGAAACACCATATATTTT. It translates to CASSLAVWTGRSSGNTIYF.

V is TRBV5-6 and J is TRBJ1-1; D remains ambiguous. Germline V gene data show CDR1 as SGHDT and CDR2 as YYEEEE. The CDR3 is made up of 15 amino acids. With 0 bases removed from V and 1 base from J, the gap between germline ends came to 10 bases. Here the CDR3 DNA reads TGTGCCAGCAGCTTGGGCACCCTAAAGAACACTGAAGCTTTCTTT. The encoded protein is CASSLGTLKNTEAFF.

This clone has a handful of counts. The chain uses TRBV7-2 and TRBJ1-4; the match to TRBD1 covers 11 bases. CDR3 length: 15 residues. V trimming: 4 bases; J trimming: 6 bases; junction bases outside the gene matches: 4. Germline-derived CDR1 and CDR2 are SGHTA and FQGNSA. The CDR3 DNA reads as TGTGCCAGCAGCTCCCGGACAGGGGGCGATGAAAAACTGTTTTTT. As protein: CASSSRTGGDEKLFF.

V is TRBV3-1 (or the pseudogene TRBV3-2) and J is TRBJ2-7; 8 bases map to TRBD1. After removal of 7 bases from V and 4 bases from J, the junction contained 6 bases not matched to a gene. Germline-derived CDR1 and CDR2 are LGHDT and YNNKEL (reference sequence). The CDR3 runs 13 residues. The CDR3, as DNA: TGTGCCAGCAACAGGGGGGAAGGATACGAGCAGTACTTC. Its translation is CASNRGEGYEQYF.

The gene calls are TRBV5-4 and TRBJ2-7; TRBD2 might be the D (6 bases). CDR1 and CDR2 from the germline V gene are SGHNT and YYREEE (reference sequence). The CDR3 is 15 residues long. V gave up 0 bases and J gave up 3 bases, with 13 bases separating them. CDR3 DNA: TGTGCCAGCAGCTTGGGGGACTCAAGGAGCTACGAGCAGTACTTC. Encoded protein: CASSLGDSRSYEQYF.

The rearrangement joins TRBV4-2 to TRBJ2-3; 8 nucleotides match TRBD1. The CDR3 consists of 16 residues. V lost 1 base to trimming and J lost 1 base; unmatched junction nucleotides: 4. The germline gives CDR1 LGHNA, CDR2 YNFKEQ. Here the CDR3 reads CASSQVSGQGTDTQYF. The CDR3 DNA follows: TGTGCCAGCAGCCAAGTGTCGGGACAGGGCACAGATACGCAGTATTTT.

The rearrangement joins TRBV24-1 to TRBJ1-1; 10 positions match TRBD1. This CDR3 is built from 18 residues. V shed 11 bases, J shed 3 bases, and the junction held 20 bases outside the gene matches. Germline loops: CDR1 KGHDR, CDR2 SFDVKD. CDR3 DNA sequence: TGTGCCAGCAACTTCATTCCGGGACAGGGGCCGTATTACACTGAAGCTTTCTTT. It is translated as CASNFIPGQGPYYTEAFF.

The rearrangement uses TRBV7-9 and TRBJ2-7; a weak D match, TRBD2 (7 bases). CDR3 length: 16 amino acids. Germline V gene data show CDR1 as SEHNR and CDR2 as FQNEAQ (reference sequence). V lost 1 base to trimming and J lost 0 bases, with 13 bases between them. The CDR3, as DNA: TGTGCCAGCAGCTTAGTAGGGGGGGCAAGCTCCTACGAGCAGTACTTC. Protein product: CASSLVGGASSYEQYF.

This clone was seen only a few times. The chain combines TRBV9 with TRBJ1-2; maybe TRBD1 (5 bases). This CDR3 region has 12 residues. Germline assignment: CDR1 SGDLS and CDR2 YYNGEE. V gave up 8 bases and J gave up 0 bases, with 8 bases separating them. The chain's CDR3 is CASQGPNYGYTF. The CDR3 bases are TGTGCCAGTCAGGGTCCTAACTATGGCTACACCTTC.

The CDR3 sequence is CASSAGQFSNQPQHF. CDR3 coding DNA: TGTGCCAGCAGCGCGGGACAATTTAGCAATCAGCCCCAGCATTTT. V usage is TRBV9 and J usage is TRBJ1-5; possibly TRBD1 for D (6 bases). In germline, CDR1 is SGDLS, CDR2 YYNGEE. The length of the CDR3 is 15 residues. V gave up 3 bases and J gave up 0 bases, with 10 bases separating them.

With regard to this clone: A read error may produce the germline difference seen at one junction end. This chain links TRBV6-1 with TRBJ1-5; D perhaps matches TRBD1 (6 bases). There are 15 residues in the CDR3. CDR1 and CDR2 from the germline V gene are MNHNS and SASEGT. The CDR3 spells CASSEEGGFNQPQHF. The CDR3 bases are TGTGCCAGCAGCGAAGAAGGGGGATTCAATCAGCCCCAGCATTTT.

This rearrangement joins TRBV5-1 to TRBJ2-7, with 11 bases lining up with TRBD1. In germline, CDR1 is SGHRS, CDR2 YFSETQ. The CDR3 totals 16 residues. Unmatched junction bases numbered 7, after V lost 4 bases and J lost 1 base. The CDR3 is CASSGQGQGVSYEQYF. CDR3 nucleotides: TGCGCCAGCAGCGGGCAGGGACAGGGGGTTTCCTACGAGCAGTACTTC.

The chain combines TRBV7-9 with TRBJ1-3; unclear D gene. Trimming cost V 3 bases and J 4 bases, with 4 bases left between them. Germline V gene data show CDR1 as SEHNR and CDR2 as FQNEAQ (reference sequence). The CDR3 is made up of 12 amino acids. CDR3 coding DNA: TGTGCCAGCAGCTTCGGGGGAAACACCATATATTTT. It specifies CASSFGGNTIYF.

This clone was seen a few times. The V gene is TRBV19, the J gene TRBJ2-7; possibly TRBD2 for D (6 bases). This CDR3 contains 13 residues. V was cut by 4 bases and J by 5 bases, with 12 bases left in between. The germline V gene encodes CDR1 LNHDA and CDR2 SQIVND (reference sequence). The CDR3 here is CASSTQRRDEQYF. CDR3 nucleotide sequence: TGTGCCAGTAGTACCCAACGGAGGGACGAGCAGTACTTC.

The genes are TRBV19 and TRBJ2-4; the match to TRBD1 covers 10 bases. J was trimmed by 8 bases and V by 5 bases; bases with no gene match: 3. Germline CDR1 and CDR2: LNHDA and SQIVND (reference sequence). The CDR3 loop spans 13 amino acids. The CDR3 sequence is CASSAGQGYIQYF. CDR3 nucleotide sequence: TGTGCCAGTAGTGCGGGACAGGGGTACATTCAGTACTTC.

This clone was detected only a few times. The chain uses TRBV5-4 and TRBJ1-3, with 7 bases lining up with TRBD1. The CDR3 runs to 15 residues. Trimming at V came to 4 bases and at J to 0 bases, leaving 4 bases not matched to a gene. CDR1 is SGHNT, CDR2 YYREEE, per germline (reference sequence). The CDR3 bases are TGTGCCAGCAGCGGGGACAGAAACTCTGGAAACACCATATATTTT. As protein: CASSGDRNSGNTIYF.

The V gene is TRBV7-6, the J gene TRBJ2-2, with 9 bases that match TRBD1. This CDR3 has 18 amino acids. Germline V gene sequence: CDR1 SGHVS, CDR2 FNYEAQ. V lost 2 bases and J lost 4; bases outside the gene matches: 11. CDR3 sequence (DNA): TGTGCCAGCAGCTTACTCGGGACAGGGTTTGGCCCCACCGGGGAGCTGTTTTTT. Encoded protein: CASSLLGTGFGPTGELFF.